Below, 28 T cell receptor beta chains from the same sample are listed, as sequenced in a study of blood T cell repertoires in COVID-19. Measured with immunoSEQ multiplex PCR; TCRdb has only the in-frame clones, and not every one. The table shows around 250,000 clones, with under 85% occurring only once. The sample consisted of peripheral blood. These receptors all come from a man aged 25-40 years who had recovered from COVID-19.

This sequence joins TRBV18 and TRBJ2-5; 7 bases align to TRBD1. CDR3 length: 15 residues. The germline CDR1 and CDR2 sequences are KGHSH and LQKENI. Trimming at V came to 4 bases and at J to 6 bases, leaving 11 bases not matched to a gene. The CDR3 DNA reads TGTGCCAGCTCACACCCCGGGACAGTCGGAAAGACCCAGTACTTC. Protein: CASSHPGTVGKTQYF.

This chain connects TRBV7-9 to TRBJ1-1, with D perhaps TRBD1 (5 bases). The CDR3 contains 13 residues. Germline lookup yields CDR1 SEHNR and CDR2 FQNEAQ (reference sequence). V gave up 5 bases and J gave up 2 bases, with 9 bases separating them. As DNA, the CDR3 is TGTGCCAGCAGCCAGGACACAAACACTGAAGCTTTCTTT. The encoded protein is CASSQDTNTEAFF.

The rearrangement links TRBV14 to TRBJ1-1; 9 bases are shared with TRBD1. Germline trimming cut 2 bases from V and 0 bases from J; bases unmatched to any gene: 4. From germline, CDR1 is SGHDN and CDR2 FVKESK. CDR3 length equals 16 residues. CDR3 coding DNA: TGTGCCAGCAGCCAACTTGGGACAGGGATGAACACTGAAGCTTTCTTT. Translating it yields CASSQLGTGMNTEAFF.

The CDR3 protein is CASSSMIDEQYF. The CDR3 DNA sequence: TGTGCCAGCAGCTCAATGATAGACGAGCAGTACTTC. The chain couples TRBV7-9 to TRBJ2-7; D ambiguous. The V end lost 4 bases, the J end lost 5 bases, and 9 bases lay between the germline ends. Germline loops: CDR1 SEHNR, CDR2 FQNEAQ (reference sequence). The CDR3 totals 12 residues.

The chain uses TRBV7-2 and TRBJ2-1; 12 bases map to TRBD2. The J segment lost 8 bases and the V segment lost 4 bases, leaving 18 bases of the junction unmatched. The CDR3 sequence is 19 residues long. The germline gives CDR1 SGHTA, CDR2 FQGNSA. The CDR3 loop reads CASSWIPGASGGASDEQFF. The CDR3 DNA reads TGTGCCAGCAGCTGGATCCCCGGGGCTAGCGGGGGGGCCTCGGATGAGCAGTTCTTC.

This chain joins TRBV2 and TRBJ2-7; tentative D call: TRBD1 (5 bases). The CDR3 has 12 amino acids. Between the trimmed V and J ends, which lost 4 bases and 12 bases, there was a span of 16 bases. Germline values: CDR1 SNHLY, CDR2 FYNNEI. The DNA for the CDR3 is TGTGCCAGCAGTGTTGGCAGGGAAGGTTCGTACGTC. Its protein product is CASSVGREGSYV.

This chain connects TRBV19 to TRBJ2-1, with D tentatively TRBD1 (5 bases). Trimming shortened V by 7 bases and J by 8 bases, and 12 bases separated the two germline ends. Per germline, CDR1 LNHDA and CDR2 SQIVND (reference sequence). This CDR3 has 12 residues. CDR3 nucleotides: TGTGCCAGTAAAGGGGCGTGGGATGAGCAGTTCTTC. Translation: CASKGAWDEQFF.

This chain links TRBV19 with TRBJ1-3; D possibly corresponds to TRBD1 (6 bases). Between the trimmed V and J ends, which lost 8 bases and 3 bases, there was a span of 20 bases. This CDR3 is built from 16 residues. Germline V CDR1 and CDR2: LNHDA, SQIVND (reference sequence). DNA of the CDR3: TGTGCCAGTTCGAGGCCCTCCGGGACAAGTGGAAACACCATATATTTT. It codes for CASSRPSGTSGNTIYF.

DNA of the CDR3: TGTGCCAGTTCGGGATGGGGTATCTCGAATGAGCAGTTCTTC. It yields the protein CASSGWGISNEQFF. The chain combines TRBV5-8 with TRBJ2-1; a possible D gene is TRBD2 (5 bases). Germline-derived CDR1 and CDR2 are SGHTS and YDEGEE. With 8 bases removed from V and 7 bases from J, the gap between germline ends came to 19 bases. The CDR3 totals 14 residues.

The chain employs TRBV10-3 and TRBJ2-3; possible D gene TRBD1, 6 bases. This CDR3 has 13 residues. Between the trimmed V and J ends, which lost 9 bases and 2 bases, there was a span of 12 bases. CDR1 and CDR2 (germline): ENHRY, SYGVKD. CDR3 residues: CAIGGPVTDTQYF. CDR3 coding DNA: TGTGCCATTGGGGGCCCAGTCACAGATACGCAGTATTTT.

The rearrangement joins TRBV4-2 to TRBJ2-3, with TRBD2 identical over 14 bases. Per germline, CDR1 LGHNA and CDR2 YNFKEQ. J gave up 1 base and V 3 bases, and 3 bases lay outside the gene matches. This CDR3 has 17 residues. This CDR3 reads CASSHRGLAGGTDTQYF. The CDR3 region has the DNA TGTGCCAGCAGCCACCGGGGACTAGCGGGGGGCACAGATACGCAGTATTTT.

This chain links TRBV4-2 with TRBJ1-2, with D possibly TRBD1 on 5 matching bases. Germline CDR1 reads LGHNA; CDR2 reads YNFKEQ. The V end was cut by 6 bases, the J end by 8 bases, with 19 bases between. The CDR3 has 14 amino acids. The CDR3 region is CASRAGEGLRGYTF. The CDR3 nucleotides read TGTGCCAGCAGAGCCGGGGAGGGGTTGCGCGGCTACACCTTC.

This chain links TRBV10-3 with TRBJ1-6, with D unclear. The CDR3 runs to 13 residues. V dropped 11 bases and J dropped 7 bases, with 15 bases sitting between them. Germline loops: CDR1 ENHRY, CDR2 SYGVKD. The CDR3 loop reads CASLPGGNSPLHF. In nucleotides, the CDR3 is TGTGCCTCACTCCCAGGTGGGAATTCACCCCTCCACTTT.

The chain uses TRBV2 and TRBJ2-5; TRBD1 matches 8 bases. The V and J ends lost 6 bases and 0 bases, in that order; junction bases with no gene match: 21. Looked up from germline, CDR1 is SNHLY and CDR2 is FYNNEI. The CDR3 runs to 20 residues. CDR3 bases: TGTGCCAGCAGGTACTGGACCACAGGGGGAGCAAGTGATGACCAAGAGACCCAGTACTTC. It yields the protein CASRYWTTGGASDDQETQYF.

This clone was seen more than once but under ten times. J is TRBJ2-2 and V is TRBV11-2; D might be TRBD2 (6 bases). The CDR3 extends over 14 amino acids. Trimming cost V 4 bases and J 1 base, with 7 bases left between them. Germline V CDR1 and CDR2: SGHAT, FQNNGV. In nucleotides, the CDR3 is TGTGCCAGCAGCTCCGGGGGGAACACCGGGGAGCTGTTTTTT. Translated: CASSSGGNTGELFF.

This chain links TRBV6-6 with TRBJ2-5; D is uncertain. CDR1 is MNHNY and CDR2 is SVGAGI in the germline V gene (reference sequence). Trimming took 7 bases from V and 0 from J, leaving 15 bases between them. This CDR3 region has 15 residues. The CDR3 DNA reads TGTGCCAGCACCGACGGCGGCCTGGACCAAGAGACCCAGTACTTC. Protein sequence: CASTDGGLDQETQYF.

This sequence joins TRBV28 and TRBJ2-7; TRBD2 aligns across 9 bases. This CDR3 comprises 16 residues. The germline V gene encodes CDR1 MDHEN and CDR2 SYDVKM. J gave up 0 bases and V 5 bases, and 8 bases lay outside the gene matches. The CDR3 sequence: CASSLGRTSASYEQYV. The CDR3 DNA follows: TGTGCCAGCAGTCTGGGCCGGACTAGCGCCTCCTACGAGCAGTACGTC.

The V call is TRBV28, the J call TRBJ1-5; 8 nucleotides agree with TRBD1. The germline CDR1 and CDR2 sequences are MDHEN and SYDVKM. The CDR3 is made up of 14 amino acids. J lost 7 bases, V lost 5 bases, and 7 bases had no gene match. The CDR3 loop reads CASSRQGLRQPQHF. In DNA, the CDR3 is TGTGCCAGCAGTCGACAGGGGCTGCGGCAGCCCCAGCATTTT.

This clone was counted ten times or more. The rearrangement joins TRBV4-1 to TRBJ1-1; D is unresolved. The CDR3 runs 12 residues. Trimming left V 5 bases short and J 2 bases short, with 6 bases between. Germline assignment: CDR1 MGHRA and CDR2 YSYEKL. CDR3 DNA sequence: TGCGCCAGCAGCACAGATAACACTGAAGCTTTCTTT. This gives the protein CASSTDNTEAFF.

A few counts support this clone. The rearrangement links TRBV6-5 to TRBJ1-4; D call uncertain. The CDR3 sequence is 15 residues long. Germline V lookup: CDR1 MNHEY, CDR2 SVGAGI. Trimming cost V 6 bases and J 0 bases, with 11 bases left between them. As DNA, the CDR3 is TGTGCCAGCAGACGGTTGGGAGCAACTAATGAAAAACTGTTTTTT. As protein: CASRRLGATNEKLFF.

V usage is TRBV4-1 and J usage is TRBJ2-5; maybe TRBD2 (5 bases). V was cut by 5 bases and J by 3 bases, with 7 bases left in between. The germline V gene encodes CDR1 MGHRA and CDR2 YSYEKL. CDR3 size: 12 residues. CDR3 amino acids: CASSGAEETQYF. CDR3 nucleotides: TGCGCCAGCAGCGGAGCGGAAGAGACCCAGTACTTC.

Here the CDR3 DNA reads TGTGCCAGCAGCGCTCAGGGGGTTAAAAATGAGCAGTTCTTC. Its protein product is CASSAQGVKNEQFF. V usage is TRBV5-4 and J usage is TRBJ2-1; 7 nucleotides match TRBD1. The V and J ends lost 4 bases and 7 bases, in that order; junction bases with no gene match: 8. CDR1 and CDR2 from the germline V gene are SGHNT and YYREEE (reference sequence). This CDR3 is 14 amino acids long. Combining the CDR3 with reference TRBV5-4 and TRBJ2-1 gives the whole variable domain ETGVTQSPTHLIKTRGQQVTLRCSSQSGHNTVSWYQQALGQGPQFIFQYYREEENGRGNFPPRFSGLQFPNYSSELNVNALELDDSALYLCASSAQGVKNEQFFGPGTRLTVL.

The CDR3 loop is CASSSPRSGNTIYF. The CDR3 nucleotides are TGTGCCAGTAGTAGCCCTCGGTCTGGAAACACCATATATTTT. The J gene is TRBJ1-3, the V gene TRBV19; no reliable D call. V shed 4 bases and J shed 1 base, with 8 bases lying between them. CDR1 is LNHDA and CDR2 is SQIVND in the germline V gene (reference sequence). The CDR3 covers 14 residues.

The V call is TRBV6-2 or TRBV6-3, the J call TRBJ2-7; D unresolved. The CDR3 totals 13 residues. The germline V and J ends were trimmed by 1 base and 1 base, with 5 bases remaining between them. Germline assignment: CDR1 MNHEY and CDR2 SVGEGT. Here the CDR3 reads CASSYYNSYEQYF. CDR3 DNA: TGTGCCAGCAGTTACTACAATTCCTACGAGCAGTACTTC.

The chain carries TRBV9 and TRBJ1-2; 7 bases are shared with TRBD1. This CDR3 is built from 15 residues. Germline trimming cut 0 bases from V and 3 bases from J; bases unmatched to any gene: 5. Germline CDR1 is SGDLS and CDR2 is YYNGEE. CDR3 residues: CASSVGDSQYYGYTF. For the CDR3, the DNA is TGTGCCAGCAGCGTAGGGGACAGCCAGTACTATGGCTACACCTTC.

The CDR3: CASSSNPGQGAGELFF. CDR3 sequence (DNA): TGTGCCAGCAGCTCTAACCCGGGACAAGGGGCCGGGGAGCTGTTTTTT. This rearrangement joins TRBV9 to TRBJ2-2, with D possibly being TRBD1 (6 bases). V was clipped by 4 bases and J by 6 bases, with 19 bases between them. Germline V gene sequence: CDR1 SGDLS, CDR2 YYNGEE. This CDR3 spans 16 amino acids. Using reference TRBV9 and TRBJ2-2 for the parts outside the CDR3, the full variable domain is DSGVTQTPKHLITATGQRVTLRCSPRSGDLSVYWYQQSLDQGLQFLIQYYNGEERAKGNILERFSAQQFPDLHSELNLSSLELGDSALYFCASSSNPGQGAGELFFGEGSRLTVL.

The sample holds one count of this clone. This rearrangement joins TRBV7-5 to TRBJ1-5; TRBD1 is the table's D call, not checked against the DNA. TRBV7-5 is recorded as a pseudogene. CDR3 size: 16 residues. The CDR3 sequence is CVRSYWDRDYTQPQHF. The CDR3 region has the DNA TGTGTCAGAAGCTACTGGGACAGGGATTACACTCAGCCCCAGCATTTT.

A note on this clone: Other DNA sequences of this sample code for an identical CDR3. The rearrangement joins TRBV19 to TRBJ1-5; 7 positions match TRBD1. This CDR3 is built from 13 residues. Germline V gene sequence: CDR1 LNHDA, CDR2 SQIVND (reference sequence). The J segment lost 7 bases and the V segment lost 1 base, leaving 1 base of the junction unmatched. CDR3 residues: CASSIAGGQPQHF. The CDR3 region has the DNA TGTGCCAGTAGTATAGCAGGGGGACAGCCCCAGCATTTT.